A selection of T cell receptor beta chains follows, all from one sample in a study of blood T cells in healthy people across ages. TCRdb processed the 5' RACE reads anew with MiXCR; each CDR3 protein has one entry. The data show about 800,000 distinct CDR3 sequences, 25% seen once. This sample also belongs to another study, concerning T cells of mothers and their children.

The sequenced material came from blood. The receptors here all came from a boy aged 5-17 years in good health. Each CDR3 is given without its conserved first and last residue.

cdr3_length v_call cdr3_aa
13 TRBV6-6 ASSYAQNGRDTQY
16 TRBV4-1 ASSQGGGGPWSYNEQF
13 TRBV5-6 TSSLRREWGETQY
12 TRBV5-1 ASSFTTGSYEQY
12 TRBV11-2 ASSPSGLTYEQY
14 TRBV11-2 ASSSRSASSPYEQY
12 TRBV29-1 SVLPGRKNTEAF
12 TRBV5-5 ASRGQGDTGELV
15 TRBV2 ASIPTEYETANEKLF
14 TRBV28 ASSHRGLGSNQPQH
16 TRBV5-1 ASSFVGGPPSNTGELF
15 TRBV28 ASSPGLAGPSRETQY
14 TRBV13 ASSSLIAGDTDTQY
13 TRBV7-9 ASSPRLTLNTEAF
12 TRBV6-2/TRBV6-3 ASSYSREAYEQF
17 TRBV4-1 ASSQDQSRVGSTNEKLF
13 TRBV12-3/TRBV12-4 ASSNRGGLADEQF
13 TRBV3-1 ASSIGKDKEYGYT
12 TRBV20-1 SASSPARQETQY
14 TRBV6-1 ASSEARGADKNIQY
11 TRBV9 ASSARSGETQY
11 TRBV9 ASSVGSPDTQY
13 TRBV20-1 SARVGDYSAYEQY
12 TRBV7-2 ASSPLWGRGEQF
12 TRBV5-1 ASSLNGQGYEQY
13 TRBV4-3 ASSQYRGYSYEQY
14 TRBV4-1 ASSQEARATNEKLF
13 TRBV18 ASSPQTGGTDTQY
12 TRBV29-1 SVVFGGPTYEQY
13 TRBV2 ASSAGTSGARTQY
10 TRBV28 ASSLGPNIQY
13 TRBV2 ASSGRTGILQPQH
11 TRBV29-1 SVDHRDNYGYT
12 TRBV10-3 AISVDRGGSPLH
12 TRBV28 ASTREPIYNEQF
13 TRBV7-2 ASSPSGGREETQY
15 TRBV7-3 ASSFGIAGGPTDTQY
15 TRBV7-2 ASSKPRRGTGQETQY
14 TRBV7-6 ASSGAGTDNTGELF
13 TRBV19 ASSYEGAANEKLF
13 TRBV12-3/TRBV12-4 ASTADGDSTDTQY
12 TRBV29-1 SVEGRLSTDTQY
12 TRBV7-9 ASSVSGGRETQY